This T cell receptor (beta chain) was profiled in a study of T cell responses to AZD1222 COVID-19 vaccine. Sequencing was performed with immunoSEQ multiplex PCR; in TCRdb, only in-frame clones are kept and a portion is missing. This table holds more than 140,000 clones, approximately 93% found once. Trimming stripped 1 base from V and 7 bases from J, with 13 bases between. CDR1 is SGHVS, CDR2 FQNEAQ, per germline. The CDR3 extends over 14 amino acids. The study, taken as a whole, reports: Clonal diversity was possibly underestimated, and white British individuals and females predominated among donors. Unmutated variant regions reportedly attract nearly half of all spike-specific TCRs.

Points on this clone: As yet, its antigen is unknown.

The receptor comes from an adult in good health. The sequenced sample was peripheral blood, obtained on day 0 of MenACWY control vaccination. The genes are TRBV7-8 and TRBJ1-1; the D is unclear. The CDR3 DNA follows: TGTGCCAGCAGCTTAGGGGAAGTGGGGAGTGAAGCTTTCTTT. It specifies CASSLGEVGSEAFF. The whole variable domain, remainder taken from reference TRBV7-8 and TRBJ1-1, is GAGVSQSPRYKVAKRGQDVALRCDPISGHVSLFWYQQALGQGPEFLTYFQNEAQLDKSGLPSDRFFAERPEGSVSTLKIQRTQQEDSAVYLCASSLGEVGSEAFFGQGTRLTVV.